This paragraph reports one TCR beta chain. The antigen is not known. The entry originates in a study of cytomegalovirus exposure and HLA in healthy donors. Study summary: Out of several hundred genotyped donors, roughly 80% belonged to the Caucasian-associated ancestry cluster. Whole-study results and caveats: In a later analysis, compared with equally common non-associated chains, HLA-associated beta chains were more expanded. Later on, analysis showed that most CMV-associated TCR beta chains appeared to be HLA-restricted. Owing to their indistinguishability, certain V segments, notably TRBV6-2 and TRBV6-3, were excluded.

Germline CDR1 is LNHDA and CDR2 is SQIVND (reference sequence). The V end was cut by 8 bases, the J end by 7 bases, with 20 bases between. The CDR3 covers 14 residues. 60 Vbeta and 13 Jbeta primers were used in PCR. Produced via immunoSEQ multiplex PCR; TCRdb's table is partial and in-frame only. The sample lists 130,000 or so clones; around 80% were seen once. The V call is TRBV19, the J call TRBJ1-2; TRBD1 is a possible D gene (6 bases). Sequencing was performed on PBMCs. This TCR was recovered from a man aged 35 to 55 in good health and CMV-seronegative. CDR3 residues: CASLKRGGLGGYTF. The DNA of the CDR3 is TGTGCCAGTCTGAAAAGGGGGGGGCTCGGTGGCTACACCTTC.